A single sample is the source of the 26 T cell receptor beta chains below, sequenced in a study. Treg sorting used a CD4+CD25+CD127-/low gate. TCRdb redid the calling of the 5' RACE reads with MiXCR, one entry per CDR3 protein. The sample lists roughly 58,000 distinct CDR3 sequences; around 20% were seen once. Specimen: tumor-infiltrating Tregs sorted from the breast tumor. The receptors derive from a female donor with breast cancer.

This clonotype was seen only a few times. V gene TRBV5-1 combines with J gene TRBJ2-1; unclear D gene. V was shortened by 4 bases and J by 2 bases, with 13 bases between the two germline ends. The CDR3 runs 15 residues. The germline CDR1 and CDR2 sequences are SGHRS and YFSETQ. CDR3 amino acids: CASSEDNGPYNEQFF. The CDR3 DNA sequence: TGCGCCAGCAGCGAAGACAATGGACCCTACAATGAGCAGTTCTTC.

Concerning this clonotype: This likely comes from a read error, as the CDR3 has no conserved phenylalanine or tryptophan at its end. No DNA is shown, since the ends of the CDR3 on it are uncertain; the CDR3 is the one TCRdb lists. The chain recombines TRBV20-1 with TRBJ2-1; the D segment call TRBD2 is taken from the table without a DNA check. The CDR3 numbers 14 amino acids, ends counted. Per germline, CDR1 DFQATT and CDR2 SNEGSKA (reference sequence). CDR3 protein: CSARNRETSGRVAV.

This clonotype appeared many times. Compared with germline, one end of the junction differs, possibly owing to a read error. The V and J genes are TRBV7-9 and TRBJ1-5; a weak D match, TRBD1 (6 bases). CDR1 and CDR2 from the germline V gene are SEHNR and FQNEAQ (reference sequence). CDR3 length: 13 residues. CDR3 coding DNA: TGCGCCAGCAGCCCTCAGGGGAATCAGCCCCAGCATTTT. Amino acid sequence: CASSPQGNQPQHF. Looking up the rest from reference TRBV7-9 and TRBJ1-5 gives the full variable domain: DTGVSQNPRHKITKRGQNVTFRCDPISEHNRLYWYRQTLGQGPEFLTYFQNEAQLEKSRLLSDRFSAERPKGSFSTLEIQRTEQGDSAMYLCASSPQGNQPQHFGDGTRLSIL.

This clonotype was observed a handful of times. DNA of the CDR3: TGCGCCAGCAGAGAGAGGGACAAAGGGACAGATACGCAGTATTTT. Translating gives CASRERDKGTDTQYF. V and J are TRBV5-1 and TRBJ2-3; possible D gene TRBD1, 6 bases. CDR3 length equals 15 residues. Germline CDR1 reads SGHRS; CDR2 reads YFSETQ. V lost 5 bases, J lost 3 bases, and 16 bases lay in between.

This clonotype was detected only once. The CDR3 carries no conserved terminal phenylalanine or tryptophan, so it likely arises from a read error. The V gene is TRBV5-8, the J gene TRBJ2-2; the match to TRBD1 covers 7 bases. V lost 4 bases, J lost 7 bases, and 13 bases stayed unmatched. CDR3 length: 16 residues. Germline V lookup: CDR1 SGHTS, CDR2 YDEGEE. CDR3 residues: CASSHIMDRRSGELFL. The CDR3 DNA follows: TGTGCCAGCAGCCACATCATGGACAGGAGGAGCGGGGAGCTGTTTTTG.

The sample holds a few counts of this clonotype. The rearrangement joins TRBV29-1 to TRBJ2-7; 9 bases agree with TRBD2. With 5 bases clipped from V and 2 bases from J, the junction kept 4 bases outside the gene matches. Germline V CDR1 and CDR2: SQVTM, ANQGSEA. This CDR3 is built from 13 residues. CDR3 nucleotides: TGCAGCGTTCAGTCTAGCGGGACCTACGAGCAGTACTTC. Translating it yields CSVQSSGTYEQYF.

J is TRBJ2-3 and V is TRBV4-3; 7 nucleotides match TRBD1. The junction had 3 bases not matched to a gene; V was cut back by 0 bases and J by 3 bases. This CDR3 has 15 amino acids. The germline CDR1 and CDR2 sequences are LGHNA and YSLEER. The DNA of the CDR3 is TGCGCCAGCAGCCAAGAGGACAGGATGACAGATACGCAGTATTTT. Amino acids: CASSQEDRMTDTQYF.

This clonotype showed up just a few times. The rearrangement uses TRBV29-1 and TRBJ1-2, with TRBD1 matching over 7 bases. Germline V gene lookup returns CDR1 SQVTM and CDR2 ANQGSEA. The CDR3 runs to 12 residues. Unmatched junction bases numbered 4, after V lost 4 bases and J lost 5 bases. The CDR3 reads CSVGAQGYGYTF. The CDR3 coding sequence is TGCAGCGTTGGCGCACAGGGGTATGGCTACACCTTC.

About this clonotype itself: This could be a read error, since a much larger clone is one nucleotide away. The missing conserved phenylalanine or tryptophan at the end of this CDR3 makes a read error likely. The chain uses TRBV7-3 and TRBJ2-3; tentatively, D is TRBD1 or TRBD2 (5 bases each). CDR1 and CDR2 from the germline V gene are SGHTA and FQGTGA. The CDR3 spans 15 residues. Trimming took off 5 bases at V and 0 bases at J, with 12 bases between the two ends. CDR3 residues: CASSRDGGSTDTQYL. The CDR3 coding sequence is TGTGCCAGCAGCCGAGATGGGGGAAGCACAGATACGCAGTATCTT.

CDR3 DNA sequence: TGTGCCAGCAGTTCCCAAAGGCGCGAGCAGTACTTC. Translating gives CASSSQRREQYF. The genes are TRBV12-3 or TRBV12-4 and TRBJ2-7; D call uncertain. Trimming shortened V by 4 bases and J by 6 bases, and 10 bases separated the two germline ends. The CDR3 has 12 amino acids.

The chain has TRBV4-1 and TRBJ1-4, with unresolved D. Germline-derived CDR1 and CDR2 are MGHRA and YSYEKL. The CDR3 length is 18 residues. Trimming took 0 bases from V and 1 from J, leaving 15 bases between them. The CDR3 nucleotides read TGCGCCAGCAGCCAAGATTGGCCCAGCTTTAGAACTAATGAAAAACTGTTTTTT. It yields the protein CASSQDWPSFRTNEKLFF.

This chain uses TRBV12-3 or TRBV12-4 with TRBJ2-1, with TRBD1 as a possible D gene (5 bases). CDR3 length equals 15 residues. V lost 7 bases to trimming and J lost 0 bases, with 13 bases between them. The CDR3 coding sequence is TGTGCCAGCAACCACAGGCGCCTCTCCTACAATGAGCAGTTCTTC. Translated: CASNHRRLSYNEQFF.

The table lists this clonotype with many counts. The gene calls are TRBV5-1 and TRBJ2-2; 7 bases are shared with TRBD1. The V segment lost 4 bases and the J segment 3 bases; nucleotides outside the gene matches: 6. Germline lookup yields CDR1 SGHRS and CDR2 YFSETQ. CDR3 length: 15 amino acids. The CDR3 nucleotides read TGCGCCAGCAGCGGGCGACAGGGCCACACCGGGGAGCTGTTTTTT. Translation: CASSGRQGHTGELFF.

The chain uses TRBV6-6 and TRBJ2-7; TRBD1 matches at 8 bases. With 5 bases clipped from V and 7 bases from J, the junction kept 7 bases outside the gene matches. There are 13 residues in the CDR3. Germline V gives CDR1 MNHNY, CDR2 SVGAGI (reference sequence). CDR3 protein: CASSQGAPGEQYF. The CDR3 region has the DNA TGTGCCAGCAGTCAGGGGGCGCCGGGGGAGCAGTACTTC.

This clonotype was seen a few times. The chain uses TRBV20-1 and TRBJ2-7, with D possibly being TRBD2 (5 bases). The V and J ends lost 6 bases and 0 bases respectively, with 9 bases between them. This CDR3 region has 12 residues. Germline V gene data show CDR1 as DFQATT and CDR2 as SNEGSKA (reference sequence). The CDR3 loop is CSAEAVSYEQYF. DNA for the CDR3: TGCAGTGCGGAGGCAGTCTCCTACGAGCAGTACTTC.

The chain joins TRBV4-1 to TRBJ2-5; D remains unclear. Germline values: CDR1 MGHRA, CDR2 YSYEKL. CDR3 size: 13 residues. The germline V and J ends were trimmed by 1 base and 2 bases, with 5 bases remaining between them. The CDR3 bases are TGCGCCAGCAGCCAAGGGGTTCAAGAGACCCAGTACTTC. Translation: CASSQGVQETQYF.

This chain uses TRBV7-8 with TRBJ2-7; no definite D call. The germline V gene has CDR1 SGHVS and CDR2 FQNEAQ. The V end was cut by 3 bases, the J end by 2 bases, with 8 bases between. The CDR3 extends over 13 amino acids. As DNA, the CDR3 is TGTGCCAGCAGCTTGACCCCCACCTACGAGCAGTACTTC. Translated: CASSLTPTYEQYF.

This rearrangement joins TRBV6-2 or TRBV6-3 to TRBJ1-1; D may be TRBD1 (5 bases). Germline V lookup: CDR1 MNHEY, CDR2 SVGEGT. The CDR3 runs 13 residues. Between the trimmed V and J ends, which lost 7 bases and 11 bases, there was a span of 20 bases. As DNA, the CDR3 is TGTGCCAGCAACCCCGGGGGGGGAAGAACGGCTTTCTTT. It specifies CASNPGGGRTAFF.

The table lists this clonotype with many counts. The rearrangement links TRBV7-6 to TRBJ1-1, with D perhaps TRBD1 (6 bases). The CDR3 is 14 residues long. From germline, CDR1 is SGHVS and CDR2 FNYEAQ. V was trimmed by 5 bases and J by 3 bases, leaving 13 bases between them. In DNA, the CDR3 is TGTGCCAGCAGCCAGACAGGTTGGGACACTGAAGCTTTCTTT. As protein: CASSQTGWDTEAFF.

This clonotype was picked up a small number of times. The chain links TRBV20-1 to TRBJ2-1; 7 bases fit TRBD2. The CDR3 has 14 amino acids. Germline-derived CDR1 and CDR2 are DFQATT and SNEGSKA (reference sequence). V dropped 3 bases and J dropped 9; count of bases not matched to a gene: 11. The CDR3 loop reads CSARDLAGAGEQFF. The CDR3, as DNA: TGCAGTGCTAGGGACTTGGCGGGAGCTGGTGAGCAGTTCTTC.

Ten or more counts support this clonotype. The chain has TRBV9 and TRBJ1-6, with 10 bases that match TRBD1. Germline CDR1 SGDLS, CDR2 YYNGEE. The CDR3 consists of 15 residues. J gave up 9 bases and V 0 bases, and 3 bases lay outside the gene matches. The CDR3 DNA reads TGTGCCAGCAGCGTAGGCTGGGACAGGGGTTCACCCCTCCACTTT. Its translation: CASSVGWDRGSPLHF.

This clonotype showed up just a few times. V and J are TRBV5-1 and TRBJ2-1; D is ambiguous. The germline CDR1 and CDR2 sequences are SGHRS and YFSETQ. The CDR3 sequence is 12 residues long. V was cut by 2 bases and J by 7 bases, with 7 bases left in between. The CDR3, as DNA: TGCGCCAGCAGCTTTACCCTGAATGAGCAGTTCTTC. Translation: CASSFTLNEQFF.

A few counts support this clonotype. The chain is built from TRBV4-2 and TRBJ2-1, with D possibly TRBD1 on 5 matching bases. The CDR3 extends over 15 amino acids. Trimming took 4 bases from V and 7 from J, leaving 17 bases between them. The V gene's germline CDR1 is LGHNA and CDR2 YNFKEQ. The chain's CDR3 is CASSPRQGSWNEQFF. The CDR3 DNA reads TGTGCCAGCAGCCCCCGTCAGGGCTCCTGGAATGAGCAGTTCTTC.

The rearrangement joins TRBV2 to TRBJ1-1; D unresolved. This CDR3 is 12 amino acids long. Trimming cost V 5 bases and J 12 bases, with 16 bases left between them. Germline V gene lookup returns CDR1 SNHLY and CDR2 FYNNEI. CDR3 amino acids: CASSRSASGSFF. CDR3 DNA sequence: TGTGCCAGCAGTAGGTCTGCGTCGGGGTCTTTCTTT. The entire variable domain, with the rest obtained from reference TRBV2 and TRBJ1-1, is as follows: EPEVTQTPSHQVTQMGQEVILRCVPISNHLYFYWYRQILGQKVEFLVSFYNNEISEKSEIFDDQFSVERPDGSNFTLKIRSTKLEDSAMYFCASSRSASGSFFGQGTRLTVV.

This clonotype was detected only a few times. The rearrangement joins TRBV4-3 to TRBJ2-1; D call uncertain. CDR1 and CDR2 (germline): LGHNA, YSLEER. Trimming removed 0 bases from V and 0 bases from J, with 6 bases in between. CDR3 size: 15 residues. Here the CDR3 DNA reads TGCGCCAGCAGCCAAGATCCAAACTCCTACAATGAGCAGTTCTTC. Translated, it gives CASSQDPNSYNEQFF.

This clonotype was seen ten or more times. The V call is TRBV5-1, the J call TRBJ2-2, with D unresolved. Germline loops: CDR1 SGHRS, CDR2 YFSETQ. The CDR3 extends over 16 amino acids. V lost 0 bases and J 5 bases, leaving 14 bases between the germline ends. CDR3 amino acids: CASSLEGRTETGELFF. CDR3 DNA sequence: TGCGCCAGCAGCTTGGAGGGCAGGACGGAGACCGGGGAGCTGTTTTTT. The full variable domain, with the rest looked up from reference TRBV5-1 and TRBJ2-2, is KAGVTQTPRYLIKTRGQQVTLSCSPISGHRSVSWYQQTPGQGLQFLFEYFSETQRNKGNFPGRFSGRQFSNSRSEMNVSTLELGDSALYLCASSLEGRTETGELFFGEGSRLTVL.